The sequence of this T cell receptor beta chain was determined in a study of blood T cells in healthy people across ages. This CDR3 is built from 19 residues. Alongside a J-beta primer mix, a sample-barcoded 5' primer served in a second PCR lasting roughly 7 to 12 cycles. TCRdb re-called the 5' RACE reads with MiXCR, one entry per CDR3 protein. The sample comprises about 780,000 distinct CDR3 sequences, 46% of which are singletons, and around 18% rests with the top ten. The rearrangement links TRBV21-1 to TRBJ2-1; the D call of TRBD2 is as the table states it, not checked on the DNA. TRBV21-1 is recorded as a pseudogene. Source material: blood. The clonotype comes from an elderly man in good health. CDR3: CASSKQGRTSGSPYNEQFF. The CDR3, as DNA: TGTGCCAGCAGCAAACAGGGAAGGACTAGCGGGAGCCCCTACAATGAGCAGTTCTTC.